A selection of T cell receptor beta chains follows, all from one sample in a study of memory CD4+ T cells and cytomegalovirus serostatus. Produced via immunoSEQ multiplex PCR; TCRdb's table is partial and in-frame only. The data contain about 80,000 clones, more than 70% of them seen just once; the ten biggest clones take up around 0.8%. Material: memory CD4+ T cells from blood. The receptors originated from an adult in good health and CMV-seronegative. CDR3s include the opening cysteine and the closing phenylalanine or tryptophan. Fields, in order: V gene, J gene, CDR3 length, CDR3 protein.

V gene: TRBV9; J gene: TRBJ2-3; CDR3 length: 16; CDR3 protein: CASSVAGVGGADTQYF
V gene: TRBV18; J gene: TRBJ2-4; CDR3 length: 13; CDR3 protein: CASSPGTGNIQYF
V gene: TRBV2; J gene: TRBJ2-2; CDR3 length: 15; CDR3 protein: CASRGQGAYTGELFF
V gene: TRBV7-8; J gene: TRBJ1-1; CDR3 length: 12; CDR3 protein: CASESLNTEAFF
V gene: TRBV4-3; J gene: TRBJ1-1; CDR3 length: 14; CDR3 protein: CASSQDRQNTEAFF
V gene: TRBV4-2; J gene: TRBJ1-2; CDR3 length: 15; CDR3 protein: CASSQGTGGEYGYTF
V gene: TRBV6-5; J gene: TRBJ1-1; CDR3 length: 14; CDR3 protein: CASSYGDSNTEAFF
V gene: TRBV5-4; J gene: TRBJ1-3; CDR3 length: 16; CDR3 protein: CASSFYGGTAGNTIYF
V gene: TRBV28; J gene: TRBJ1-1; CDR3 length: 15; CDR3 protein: CASSLGGGMNTEAFF
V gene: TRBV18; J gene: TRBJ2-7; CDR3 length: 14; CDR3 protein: CASSPAGRTYEQYF
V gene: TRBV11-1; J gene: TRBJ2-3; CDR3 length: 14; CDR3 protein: CASVEDRSTDTQYF
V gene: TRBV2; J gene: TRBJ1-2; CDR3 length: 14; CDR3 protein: CASSETRDPYGYTF
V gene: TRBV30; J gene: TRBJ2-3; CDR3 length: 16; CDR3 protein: CAWTGGNYLGTDTQYF
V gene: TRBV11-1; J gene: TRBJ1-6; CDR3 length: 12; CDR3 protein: CASSYRYSPLHF
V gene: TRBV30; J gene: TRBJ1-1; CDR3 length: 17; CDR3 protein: CAWKARFDPTKNTEAFF
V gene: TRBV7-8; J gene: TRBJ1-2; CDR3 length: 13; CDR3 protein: CASSIDRGDGYTF
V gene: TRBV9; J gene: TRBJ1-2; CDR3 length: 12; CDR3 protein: CASSPLGYGYTF
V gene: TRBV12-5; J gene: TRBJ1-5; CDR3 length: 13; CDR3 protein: CASGFGGNQPQHF
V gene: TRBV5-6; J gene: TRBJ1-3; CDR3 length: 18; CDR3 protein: CASSLHPFPDRLKNTIYF
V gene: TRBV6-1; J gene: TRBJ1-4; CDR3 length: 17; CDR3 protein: CASSEALGQATNEKLFF
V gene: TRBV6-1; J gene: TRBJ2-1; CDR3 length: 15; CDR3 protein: CASSEGGGAYNEQFF
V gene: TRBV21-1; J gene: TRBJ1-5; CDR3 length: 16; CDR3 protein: CASTPAADRACQPQHF
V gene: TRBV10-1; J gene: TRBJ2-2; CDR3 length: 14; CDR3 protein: CASSGQKNTGELFF
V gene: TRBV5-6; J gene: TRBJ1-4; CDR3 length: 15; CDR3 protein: CASSQEGRANEKLFF